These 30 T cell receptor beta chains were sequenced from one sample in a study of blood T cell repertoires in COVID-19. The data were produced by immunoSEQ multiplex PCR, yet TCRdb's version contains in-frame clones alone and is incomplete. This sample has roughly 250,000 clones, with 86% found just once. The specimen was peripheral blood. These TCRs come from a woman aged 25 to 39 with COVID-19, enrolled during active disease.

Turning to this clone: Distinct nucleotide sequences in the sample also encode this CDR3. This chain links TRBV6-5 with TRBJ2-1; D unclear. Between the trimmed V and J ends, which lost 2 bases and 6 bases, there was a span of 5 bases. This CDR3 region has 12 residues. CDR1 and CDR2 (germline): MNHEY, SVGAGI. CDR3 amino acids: CASSYGPNEQFF. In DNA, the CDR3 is TGTGCCAGCAGTTACGGGCCCAATGAGCAGTTCTTC.

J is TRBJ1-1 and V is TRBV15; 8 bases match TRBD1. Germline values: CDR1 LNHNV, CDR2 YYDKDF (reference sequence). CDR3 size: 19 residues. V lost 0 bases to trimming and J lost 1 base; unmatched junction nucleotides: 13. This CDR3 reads CATSREGGQGLIRNTEAFF. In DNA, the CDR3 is TGTGCCACCAGCAGAGAAGGTGGACAGGGTTTAATTCGGAACACTGAAGCTTTCTTT.

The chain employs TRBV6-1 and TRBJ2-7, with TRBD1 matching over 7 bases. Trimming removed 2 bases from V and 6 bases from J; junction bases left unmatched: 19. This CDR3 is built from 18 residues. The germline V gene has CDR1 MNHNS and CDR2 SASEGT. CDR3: CASSENQGVRQGSGEQYF. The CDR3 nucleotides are TGTGCCAGCAGTGAAAATCAGGGGGTCAGACAGGGTAGTGGCGAGCAGTACTTC.

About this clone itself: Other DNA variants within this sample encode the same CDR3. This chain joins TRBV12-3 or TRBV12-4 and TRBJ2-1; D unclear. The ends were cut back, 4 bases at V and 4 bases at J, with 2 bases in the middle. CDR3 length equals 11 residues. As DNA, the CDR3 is TGTGCCAGCAGTTCTTACAATGAGCAGTTCTTC. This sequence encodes CASSSYNEQFF.

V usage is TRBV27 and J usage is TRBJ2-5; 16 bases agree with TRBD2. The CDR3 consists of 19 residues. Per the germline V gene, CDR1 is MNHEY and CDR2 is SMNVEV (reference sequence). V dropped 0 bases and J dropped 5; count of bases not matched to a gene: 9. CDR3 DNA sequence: TGTGCCAGCAGTTTATCACCGGGACTAGCGGGGGGGCCTCGGGAGACCCAGTACTTC. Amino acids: CASSLSPGLAGGPRETQYF.

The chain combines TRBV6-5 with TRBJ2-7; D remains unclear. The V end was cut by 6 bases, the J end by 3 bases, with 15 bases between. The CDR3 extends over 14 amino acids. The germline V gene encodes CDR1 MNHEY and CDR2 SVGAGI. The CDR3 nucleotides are TGTGCCAGCAGGCGACACTCTTCTTACTACGAGCAGTACTTC. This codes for CASRRHSSYYEQYF.

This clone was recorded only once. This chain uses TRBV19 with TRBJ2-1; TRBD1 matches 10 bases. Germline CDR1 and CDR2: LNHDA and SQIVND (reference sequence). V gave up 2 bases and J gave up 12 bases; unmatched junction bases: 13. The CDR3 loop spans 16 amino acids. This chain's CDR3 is CASSISPGQGWYGQFF. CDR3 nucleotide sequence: TGTGCCAGTAGTATAAGTCCGGGACAGGGGTGGTATGGGCAGTTCTTC.

The chain's CDR3 is CASSQDPGEGFYEQYF. The CDR3 DNA sequence: TGCGCCAGCAGCCAAGATCCAGGGGAGGGTTTCTACGAGCAGTACTTC. The V gene is TRBV4-1, the J gene TRBJ2-7; tentatively, D is TRBD2 (7 bases). The CDR3 runs to 16 residues. Trimming cost V 0 bases and J 3 bases, with 15 bases left between them. Germline V gene sequence: CDR1 MGHRA, CDR2 YSYEKL.

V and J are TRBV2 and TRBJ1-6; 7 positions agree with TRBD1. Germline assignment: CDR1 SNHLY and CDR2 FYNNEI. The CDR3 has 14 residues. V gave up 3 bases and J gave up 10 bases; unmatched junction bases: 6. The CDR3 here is CASSDDRAGSPLHF. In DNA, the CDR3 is TGTGCCAGCAGTGACGACAGGGCAGGCTCACCCCTCCACTTT.

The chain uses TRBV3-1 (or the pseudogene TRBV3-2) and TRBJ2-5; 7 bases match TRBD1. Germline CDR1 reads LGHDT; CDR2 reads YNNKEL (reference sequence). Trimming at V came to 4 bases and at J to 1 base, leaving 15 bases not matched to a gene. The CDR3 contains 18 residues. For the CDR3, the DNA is TGTGCCAGCAGCCCAAGAGATGGTACAGGGGATCCCCAAGAGACCCAGTACTTC. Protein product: CASSPRDGTGDPQETQYF.

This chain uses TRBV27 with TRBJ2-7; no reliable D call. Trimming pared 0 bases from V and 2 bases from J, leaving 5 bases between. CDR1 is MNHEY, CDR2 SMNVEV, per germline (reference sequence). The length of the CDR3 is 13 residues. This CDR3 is CASSLSNTYEQYF. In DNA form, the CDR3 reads TGTGCCAGCAGTTTATCGAACACCTACGAGCAGTACTTC.

CDR3 in amino acids: CASSVGQGPFEQYF. The DNA for the CDR3 is TGTGCCAGCAGTGTGGGGCAGGGGCCCTTCGAGCAGTACTTC. This chain links TRBV14 with TRBJ2-7, with D perhaps matching TRBD1 (6 bases). V shed 6 bases and J shed 6 bases, with 18 bases lying between them. CDR3 length: 14 residues. Germline CDR1 reads SGHDN; CDR2 reads FVKESK.

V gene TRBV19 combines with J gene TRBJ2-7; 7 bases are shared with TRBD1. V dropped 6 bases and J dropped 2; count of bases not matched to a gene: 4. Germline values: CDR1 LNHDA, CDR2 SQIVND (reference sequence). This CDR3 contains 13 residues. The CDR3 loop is CASRMQGAYEQYF. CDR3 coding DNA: TGTGCCAGTAGAATGCAGGGGGCCTACGAGCAGTACTTC.

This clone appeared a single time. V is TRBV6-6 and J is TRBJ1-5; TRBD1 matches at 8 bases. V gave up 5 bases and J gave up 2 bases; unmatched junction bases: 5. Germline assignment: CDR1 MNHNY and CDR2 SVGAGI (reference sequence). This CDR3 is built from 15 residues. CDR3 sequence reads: CASSPPQGGNQPQHF. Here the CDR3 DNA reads TGTGCCAGCAGTCCTCCACAGGGGGGCAATCAGCCCCAGCATTTT.

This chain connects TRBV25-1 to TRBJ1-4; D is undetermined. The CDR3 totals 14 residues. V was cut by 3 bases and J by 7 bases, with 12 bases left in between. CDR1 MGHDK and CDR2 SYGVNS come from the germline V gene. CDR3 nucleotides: TGTGCCAGCAGTGATAACAGAGCAACTGAAAAACTGTTTTTT. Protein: CASSDNRATEKLFF.

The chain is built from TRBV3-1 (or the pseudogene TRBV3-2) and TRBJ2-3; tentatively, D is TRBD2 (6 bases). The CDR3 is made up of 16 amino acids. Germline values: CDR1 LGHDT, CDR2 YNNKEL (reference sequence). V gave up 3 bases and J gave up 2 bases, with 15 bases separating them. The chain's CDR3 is CASSHLTSPNTDTQYF. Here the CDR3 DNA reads TGTGCCAGCAGCCACTTGACTAGTCCAAACACAGATACGCAGTATTTT.

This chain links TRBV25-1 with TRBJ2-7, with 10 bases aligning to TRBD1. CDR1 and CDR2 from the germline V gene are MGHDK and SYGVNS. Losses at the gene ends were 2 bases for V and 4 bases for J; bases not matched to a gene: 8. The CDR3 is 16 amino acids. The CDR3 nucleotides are TGTGCCAGCAGTGAAGGGGGGACAGGGGACCTTTACGAGCAGTACTTC. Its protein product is CASSEGGTGDLYEQYF.

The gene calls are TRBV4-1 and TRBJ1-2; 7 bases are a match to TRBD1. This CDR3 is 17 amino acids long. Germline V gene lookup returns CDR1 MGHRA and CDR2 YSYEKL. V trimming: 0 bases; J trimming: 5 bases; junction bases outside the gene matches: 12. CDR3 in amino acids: CASSQDPVGRDRYGYTF. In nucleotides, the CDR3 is TGCGCCAGCAGCCAAGATCCCGTCGGAAGGGACAGATATGGCTACACCTTC.

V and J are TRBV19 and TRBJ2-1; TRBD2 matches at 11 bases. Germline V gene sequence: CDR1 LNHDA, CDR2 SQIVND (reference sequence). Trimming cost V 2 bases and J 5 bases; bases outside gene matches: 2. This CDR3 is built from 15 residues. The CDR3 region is CASSITSGRNNEQFF. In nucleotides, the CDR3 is TGTGCCAGTAGTATAACTAGCGGGAGAAACAATGAGCAGTTCTTC.

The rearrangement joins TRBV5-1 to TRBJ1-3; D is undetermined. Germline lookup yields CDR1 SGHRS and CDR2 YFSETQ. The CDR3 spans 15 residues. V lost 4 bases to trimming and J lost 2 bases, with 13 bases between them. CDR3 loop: CASSPRGVPGNTIYF. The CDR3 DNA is TGCGCCAGCAGCCCCCGGGGAGTTCCTGGAAACACCATATATTTT.

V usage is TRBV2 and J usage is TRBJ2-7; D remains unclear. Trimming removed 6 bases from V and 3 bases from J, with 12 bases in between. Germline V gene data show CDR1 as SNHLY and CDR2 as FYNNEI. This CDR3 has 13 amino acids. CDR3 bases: TGTGCCAGCAGCCTCACGTTACTCTACGAGCAGTACTTC. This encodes CASSLTLLYEQYF.

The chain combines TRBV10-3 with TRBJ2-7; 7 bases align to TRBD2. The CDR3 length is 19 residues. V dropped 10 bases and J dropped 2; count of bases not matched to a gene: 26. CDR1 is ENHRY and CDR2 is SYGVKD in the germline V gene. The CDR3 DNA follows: TGTGCCACCCGTTTTTCCCAAACCTCAGCGGGGAAGAATCCCTACGAGCAGTACTTC. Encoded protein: CATRFSQTSAGKNPYEQYF.

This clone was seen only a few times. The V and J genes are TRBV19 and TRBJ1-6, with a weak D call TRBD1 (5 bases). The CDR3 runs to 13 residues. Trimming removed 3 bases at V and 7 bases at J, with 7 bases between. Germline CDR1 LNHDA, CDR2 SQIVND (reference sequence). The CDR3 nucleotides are TGTGCCAGTAGTATGACAGTCAATTCACCCCTCCACTTT. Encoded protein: CASSMTVNSPLHF.

In DNA form, the CDR3 reads TGTGCCAGTCGGCATACAGGGGAAGCTTTCTTT. Amino acids: CASRHTGEAFF. The chain uses TRBV19 and TRBJ1-1, with D tentatively TRBD1 (6 bases). Germline CDR1 and CDR2: LNHDA and SQIVND (reference sequence). The CDR3 totals 11 residues. Trimming removed 8 bases from V and 8 bases from J, with 12 bases in between.

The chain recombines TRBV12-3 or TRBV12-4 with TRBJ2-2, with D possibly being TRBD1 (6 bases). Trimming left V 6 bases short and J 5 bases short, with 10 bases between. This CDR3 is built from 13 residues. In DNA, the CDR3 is TGTGCCAGCAGGTATACAGGGACCGGGGAGCTGTTTTTT. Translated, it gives CASRYTGTGELFF.

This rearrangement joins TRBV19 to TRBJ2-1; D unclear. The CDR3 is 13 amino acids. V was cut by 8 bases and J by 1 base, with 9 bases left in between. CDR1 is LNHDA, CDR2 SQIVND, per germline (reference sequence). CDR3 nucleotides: TGTGCCAGTTCTGATACATCCTACAATGAGCAGTTCTTC. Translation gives CASSDTSYNEQFF.

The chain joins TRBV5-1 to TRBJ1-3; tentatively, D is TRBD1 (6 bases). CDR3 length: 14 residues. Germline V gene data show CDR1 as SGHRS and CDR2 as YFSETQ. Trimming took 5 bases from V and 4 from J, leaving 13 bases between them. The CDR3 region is CASRLTGYGNTIYF. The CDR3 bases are TGCGCCAGCAGACTAACAGGGTACGGAAACACCATATATTTT.

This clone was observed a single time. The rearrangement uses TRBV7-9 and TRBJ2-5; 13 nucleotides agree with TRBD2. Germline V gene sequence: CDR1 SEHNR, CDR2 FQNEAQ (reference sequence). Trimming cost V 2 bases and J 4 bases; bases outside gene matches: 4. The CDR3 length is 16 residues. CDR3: CASSLTGLAGAETQYF. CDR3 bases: TGTGCCAGCAGCTTAACTGGACTAGCGGGGGCAGAGACCCAGTACTTC.

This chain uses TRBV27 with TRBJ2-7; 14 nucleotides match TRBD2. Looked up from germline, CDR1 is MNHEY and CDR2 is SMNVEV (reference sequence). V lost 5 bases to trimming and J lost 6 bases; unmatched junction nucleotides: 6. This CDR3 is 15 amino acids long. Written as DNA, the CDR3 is TGTGCCAGCAGTCTGGGGACTAGCGGGGGTGTCGAGCAGTACTTC. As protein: CASSLGTSGGVEQYF.

The CDR3 loop reads CASSTRTGGSTDTQYF. The CDR3, as DNA: TGTGCCAGCTCAACCAGGACAGGGGGTAGCACAGATACGCAGTATTTT. The rearrangement uses TRBV18 and TRBJ2-3; 10 nucleotides line up with TRBD1. CDR1 and CDR2 (germline): KGHSH, LQKENI. Germline trimming cut 5 bases from V and 0 bases from J; bases unmatched to any gene: 5. CDR3 length: 16 residues.